This T cell receptor (beta chain) emerged from a study of T cells in Graves' hyperthyroidism and ophthalmopathy. Clinical Activity Scores of at least 3, NOSPECS grades of at least 4 and durations under 3 months characterized ophthalmopathy patients. Clinical symptoms, serum thyroxine, TRAb, thyroid ultrasound and orbital computed tomography established diagnosis. PBMCs stemmed from 8.5 to 10 ml fresh peripheral blood. With 4 bases removed from V and 1 base from J, the gap between germline ends came to 10 bases. The CDR3 covers 14 residues. CDR1 LNHDA and CDR2 SQIVND come from the germline V gene (reference sequence). TCR beta CDR3 sequences were amplified from RNA transcripts. First-round RT-PCR targeting the TCR CDR3 was performed with the HTBI primer set. TCRdb processed the multiplex PCR reads anew with MiXCR; each CDR3 protein has one entry. Of under 250,000 distinct CDR3 sequences in the sample, about 25% are singletons; the top ten hold approximately 35%.

This clonotype was counted at least ten times. This clonotype originated in a woman in her thirties or forties with Graves' ophthalmopathy. Sequenced sample: blood. The chain couples TRBV19 to TRBJ1-1; no clear D. For the CDR3, the DNA is TGTGCCAGTAGTAAGGGTAACCGGAACACTGAAGCTTTCTTT. This encodes CASSKGNRNTEAFF.